This entry describes one T cell receptor (beta chain). TEMRA cells were FACS-enriched, with CD8+ and CD4+ T cells isolated negatively. These data are taken from a study of CD8 T cells in Susac syndrome. This CDR3 spans 17 amino acids. Unmatched junction bases numbered 13, after V lost 3 bases and J lost 6 bases. In germline, CDR1 is KGHSH, CDR2 LQKENI. RNA totalling about 0.5 to 1 ug underwent reverse transcription with random hexamers. TCRdb re-called the immunoSEQ multiplex PCR reads through MiXCR, storing one row per CDR3 protein. The sample contains roughly 190,000 distinct CDR3 sequences, roughly nine tenths of which appear only once.

This sequence originates from a human donor with Susac syndrome. The chain joins TRBV18 to TRBJ2-7; 11 nucleotides agree with TRBD2. The specimen was CD4+ T cells from PBMCs. The DNA of the CDR3 is TGTGCCAGCTCACCCTTGAATGGGCTAGCGGGGGGATCCGAGCAGTACTTC. Translating it yields CASSPLNGLAGGSEQYF.